The 32 T cell receptor beta chains below were found in one sample sequenced in a study of cytomegalovirus exposure and HLA in healthy donors. Researchers ran the PCR with 60 Vbeta and 13 Jbeta primers. Sequencing was performed with immunoSEQ multiplex PCR; in TCRdb, only in-frame clones are kept and a portion is missing. The sample comprises roughly 180,000 clones, around 84% of which are singletons, and 1% rests with the top ten. Sequencing was performed on PBMCs. These TCRs come from a boy aged 2-9 years in good health and CMV-seronegative.

With respect to this clone: Other nucleotide sequences from this sample produce the same CDR3. Here the CDR3 DNA reads TGTGCCAGCAGTCGTCAGGGGGTCTCTGGAAACACCATATATTTT. Amino acid sequence: CASSRQGVSGNTIYF. The chain uses TRBV28 and TRBJ1-3; 7 nucleotides align to TRBD1. Germline V gene lookup returns CDR1 MDHEN and CDR2 SYDVKM. This CDR3 has 15 residues. The trim removed 5 bases at V and 0 bases at J, leaving 4 bases unmatched. The entire variable domain, with the rest obtained from reference TRBV28 and TRBJ1-3, is as follows: DVKVTQSSRYLVKRTGEKVFLECVQDMDHENMFWYRQDPGLGLRLIYFSYDVKMKEKGDIPEGYSVSREKKERFSLILESASTNQTSMYLCASSRQGVSGNTIYFGEGSWLTVV.

V is TRBV18 and J is TRBJ2-6; tentative D call: TRBD1 (6 bases). CDR3 length: 17 residues. Trimming took off 6 bases at V and 0 bases at J, with 15 bases between the two ends. Looked up from germline, CDR1 is KGHSH and CDR2 is LQKENI. The CDR3 DNA reads TGTGCCAGCTCGGAGCAGGGGTATCCCTCTGGGGCCAACGTCCTGACTTTC. It codes for CASSEQGYPSGANVLTF.

This chain uses TRBV11-2 with TRBJ1-5, with TRBD1 as a possible D gene (5 bases). The CDR3 runs to 15 residues. Germline lookup yields CDR1 SGHAT and CDR2 FQNNGV. V was clipped by 3 bases and J by 0 bases, with 9 bases between them. This CDR3 reads CASSLGDYSNQPQHF. The CDR3 DNA sequence: TGTGCCAGCAGCTTGGGGGACTATAGCAATCAGCCCCAGCATTTT.

This clone was seen a single time. The chain links TRBV7-9 to TRBJ2-3; no definite D call. The germline gives CDR1 SEHNR, CDR2 FQNEAQ (reference sequence). The CDR3 length is 14 residues. V lost 6 bases to trimming and J lost 0 bases, with 10 bases between them. In nucleotides, the CDR3 is TGTGCCAGCAGAACGACTCTTAGCACAGATACGCAGTATTTT. This encodes CASRTTLSTDTQYF.

This sequence joins TRBV19 and TRBJ2-1; TRBD2 matches at 7 bases. This CDR3 contains 15 residues. V lost 1 base to trimming and J lost 5 bases; unmatched junction nucleotides: 5. Germline CDR1 LNHDA, CDR2 SQIVND (reference sequence). The chain's CDR3 is CASSIVSSGNNEQFF. Here the CDR3 DNA reads TGTGCCAGTAGTATAGTATCTAGCGGAAACAATGAGCAGTTCTTC.

The chain carries TRBV30 and TRBJ1-3; D possibly corresponds to TRBD1 (6 bases). The length of the CDR3 is 18 residues. Germline CDR1 GTSNPN, CDR2 SVGIG (reference sequence). Trimming cost V 0 bases and J 1 base, with 19 bases left between them. CDR3 residues: CAWSVPQGPIRSGNTIYF. CDR3 nucleotide sequence: TGTGCCTGGAGTGTACCGCAGGGGCCGATTCGTTCTGGAAACACCATATATTTT.

The CDR3 protein is CASSLNSGTDNQPQHF. The CDR3 DNA reads as TGTGCCAGCTCACTAAATTCCGGGACAGACAATCAGCCCCAGCATTTT. The chain has TRBV18 and TRBJ1-5; TRBD1 agrees at 7 bases. V lost 4 bases and J lost 3; bases outside the gene matches: 9. The germline V gene encodes CDR1 KGHSH and CDR2 LQKENI. The length of the CDR3 is 16 residues.

The chain links TRBV7-9 to TRBJ2-1; 7 bases agree with TRBD2. Trimming at V came to 7 bases and at J to 4 bases, leaving 19 bases not matched to a gene. This CDR3 region has 18 residues. Germline CDR1 is SEHNR and CDR2 is FQNEAQ (reference sequence). The CDR3 loop reads CASTRRAGADLGYNEQFF. The CDR3, as DNA: TGTGCCAGCACCCGCAGGGCGGGAGCCGACCTAGGGTACAATGAGCAGTTCTTC.

CDR3 in amino acids: CASSEVRRRLQTGANVLTF. CDR3 nucleotide sequence: TGTGCCAGCAGTGAAGTTCGTCGCAGGCTCCAGACTGGGGCCAACGTCCTGACTTTC. The chain has TRBV6-1 and TRBJ2-6; D is unclear. V gave up 1 base and J gave up 2 bases, with 18 bases separating them. The CDR3 consists of 19 residues. Germline loops: CDR1 MNHNS, CDR2 SASEGT.

V and J are TRBV27 and TRBJ1-1; 7 bases fit TRBD1. The CDR3 consists of 15 residues. Germline CDR1 is MNHEY and CDR2 is SMNVEV (reference sequence). The V gene end was trimmed by 5 bases and the J gene end by 1 base; junction bases not matched to a gene: 7. In DNA form, the CDR3 reads TGTGCCAGCAGTGCCCAGGGGGAGAAGAACACTGAAGCTTTCTTT. Protein sequence: CASSAQGEKNTEAFF.

The chain combines TRBV5-1 with TRBJ2-7, with 11 bases matching TRBD2. The CDR3 contains 15 residues. The germline CDR1 and CDR2 sequences are SGHRS and YFSETQ. J was trimmed by 1 base and V by 4 bases; bases with no gene match: 4. CDR3 DNA: TGCGCCAGCAGCGAAGGGACTAGCGGTTCCTACGAGCAGTACTTC. This translates into CASSEGTSGSYEQYF.

The chain uses TRBV4-1 and TRBJ2-3; 8 bases align to TRBD2. The CDR3 extends over 14 amino acids. After removal of 5 bases from V and 5 bases from J, the junction contained 6 bases not matched to a gene. Germline V gives CDR1 MGHRA, CDR2 YSYEKL. The CDR3 loop is CASSGGGGRDTQYF. The CDR3 bases are TGCGCCAGCAGCGGCGGCGGGGGGAGAGATACGCAGTATTTT.

The chain is built from TRBV28 and TRBJ1-3, with D possibly TRBD1 on 6 matching bases. CDR1 MDHEN and CDR2 SYDVKM come from the germline V gene. Trimming left V 5 bases short and J 0 bases short, with 20 bases between. This CDR3 has 18 amino acids. The CDR3 protein is CASSAGTLLPSSGNTIYF. The DNA of the CDR3 is TGTGCCAGCAGTGCCGGGACACTTCTACCGAGCTCTGGAAACACCATATATTTT.

The CDR3 DNA reads TGTGCCAGCAGGAAGGGTGGGGGGACGGTGAATCAGCCCCAGCATTTT. It is translated as CASRKGGGTVNQPQHF. The rearrangement uses TRBV2 and TRBJ1-5; maybe TRBD1 (5 bases). The CDR3 runs 16 residues. V lost 6 bases to trimming and J lost 4 bases, with 19 bases between them. Germline V gives CDR1 SNHLY, CDR2 FYNNEI.

Regarding this clone: One junction end does not reproduce the germline sequence, and a read error may be involved. The chain recombines TRBV7-9 with TRBJ2-7, with TRBD1 matching 7 bases. Germline V lookup: CDR1 SEHNR, CDR2 FQNEAQ (reference sequence). The CDR3 is 13 amino acids. CDR3 coding DNA: TGTTCCAGCAGCTTCGGGACAGCCTACGAGCAGTACTTC. Protein sequence: CSSSFGTAYEQYF.

This chain links TRBV7-8 with TRBJ2-7; 9 bases are shared with TRBD1. The CDR3 sequence is 16 residues long. Germline V gene lookup returns CDR1 SGHVS and CDR2 FQNEAQ. V dropped 0 bases and J dropped 2; count of bases not matched to a gene: 5. The CDR3 DNA reads as TGTGCCAGCAGCTTAGCCACCGGGACAGGGCCCTACGAGCAGTACTTC. Protein product: CASSLATGTGPYEQYF.

This chain joins TRBV18 and TRBJ2-1, with 7 bases aligning to TRBD1. The CDR3 sequence is 17 residues long. Losses at the gene ends were 3 bases for V and 5 bases for J; bases not matched to a gene: 13. CDR1 is KGHSH, CDR2 LQKENI, per germline. The CDR3 DNA sequence: TGTGCCAGCTCACCTAAGACCGGGACAGTTTTCGACAATGAGCAGTTCTTC. The encoded protein is CASSPKTGTVFDNEQFF. Complete variable domain (other parts from reference TRBV18 and TRBJ2-1): NAGVMQNPRHLVRRRGQEARLRCSPMKGHSHVYWYRQLPEEGLKFMVYLQKENIIDESGMPKERFSAEFPKEGPSILRIQQVVRGDSAAYFCASSPKTGTVFDNEQFFGPGTRLTVL.

The chain links TRBV30 to TRBJ1-1, with D perhaps matching TRBD1 (6 bases). The germline V gene encodes CDR1 GTSNPN and CDR2 SVGIG (reference sequence). This CDR3 is 13 amino acids long. The CDR3 DNA reads as TGTGCACATCTAAGGGGGATGAACACTGAAGCTTTCTTT. Protein: CAHLRGMNTEAFF.

V and J are TRBV5-4 and TRBJ2-1; D is unclear. V was trimmed by 4 bases and J by 7 bases, leaving 9 bases between them. CDR3 length equals 12 residues. CDR1 and CDR2 (germline): SGHNT, YYREEE (reference sequence). The CDR3 region has the DNA TGTGCCAGCAGCAAGAGCGAAAATGAGCAGTTCTTC. Residues: CASSKSENEQFF.

The chain uses TRBV7-8 and TRBJ2-1, with TRBD2 matching 8 bases. With V trimmed by 8 bases and J by 7 bases, 19 bases remained unmatched. Per germline, CDR1 SGHVS and CDR2 FQNEAQ. The CDR3 spans 17 residues. The CDR3 region is CASGFPRWAGGKNEQFF. CDR3 sequence (DNA): TGTGCCAGCGGATTCCCTAGGTGGGCGGGAGGTAAAAATGAGCAGTTCTTC. Combining the CDR3 with reference TRBV7-8 and TRBJ2-1 gives the whole variable domain GAGVSQSPRYKVAKRGQDVALRCDPISGHVSLFWYQQALGQGPEFLTYFQNEAQLDKSGLPSDRFFAERPEGSVSTLKIQRTQQEDSAVYLCASGFPRWAGGKNEQFFGPGTRLTVL.

CDR3 residues: CASSEGIAGAVEDTQYF. CDR3 DNA sequence: TGTGCCAGCAGTGAAGGGATAGCGGGGGCGGTCGAAGATACGCAGTATTTT. The V and J genes are TRBV6-1 and TRBJ2-3; 9 positions match TRBD2. There are 17 residues in the CDR3. The ends lost 1 base at V and 5 bases at J; junction bases unmatched: 10. The germline gives CDR1 MNHNS, CDR2 SASEGT.

This chain uses TRBV28 with TRBJ2-2; 12 nucleotides match TRBD2. Germline-derived CDR1 and CDR2 are MDHEN and SYDVKM. Trimming removed 7 bases from V and 8 bases from J; junction bases left unmatched: 17. The CDR3 consists of 18 residues. In nucleotides, the CDR3 is TGTGCCAGCACCCAAATTCTAGCGGGGGGGCCGGATTTTGGGGAGCTGTTTTTT. Protein sequence: CASTQILAGGPDFGELFF.

This clone was counted a few times. The chain is built from TRBV5-6 and TRBJ2-1; D gene unclear. The length of the CDR3 is 13 residues. V lost 4 bases and J 8 bases, leaving 13 bases between the germline ends. The germline V gene has CDR1 SGHDT and CDR2 YYEEEE. In nucleotides, the CDR3 is TGTGCCAGCAGCCCCCAGGTGTATGATGAGCAGTTCTTC. Translating it yields CASSPQVYDEQFF.

The gene calls are TRBV7-3 and TRBJ1-1; no definite D call. Between the trimmed V and J ends, which lost 5 bases and 3 bases, there was a span of 10 bases. CDR3 length: 13 residues. Germline CDR1 reads SGHTA; CDR2 reads FQGTGA. This CDR3 reads CASSQSRDTEAFF. DNA for the CDR3: TGTGCCAGCAGCCAGTCCCGGGACACTGAAGCTTTCTTT.

The CDR3 loop reads CASSPGGANYYEQYV. The CDR3 nucleotides read TGTGCCAGCAGCCCGGGGGGGGCTAACTATTACGAGCAGTACGTC. The rearrangement links TRBV7-2 to TRBJ2-7, with TRBD2 identical over 8 bases. The CDR3 sequence is 15 residues long. Germline CDR1 and CDR2: SGHTA and FQGNSA. V was pared by 5 bases and J by 4 bases, with 10 bases of the junction left unmatched.

The chain couples TRBV7-8 to TRBJ2-4, with D tentatively TRBD2 (6 bases). The ends were cut back, 1 base at V and 7 bases at J, with 14 bases in the middle. The CDR3 is made up of 15 amino acids. Germline values: CDR1 SGHVS, CDR2 FQNEAQ. CDR3 bases: TGTGCCAGCAGCTTAGACCTGCGCCGGGGGAACATTCAGTACTTC. Translating it yields CASSLDLRRGNIQYF.

This clone was seen a few times. This rearrangement joins TRBV6-5 to TRBJ1-5; D possibly corresponds to TRBD1 (5 bases). V was clipped by 6 bases and J by 6 bases, with 18 bases between them. The CDR3 has 15 residues. CDR1 and CDR2 (germline): MNHEY, SVGAGI. CDR3 nucleotide sequence: TGTGCCAGCAGCCGCGACAGCTCCGGCGTTCAGCCCCAGCATTTT. It yields the protein CASSRDSSGVQPQHF.

CDR3 region: CALPLHGGGLTDTQYF. The CDR3 bases are TGTGCCCTTCCCTTACACGGGGGGGGACTCACAGATACGCAGTATTTT. V gene TRBV10-3 combines with J gene TRBJ2-3, with TRBD2 matching 8 bases. CDR1 is ENHRY, CDR2 SYGVKD, per germline. CDR3 length: 16 residues. V gave up 11 bases and J gave up 2 bases; unmatched junction bases: 15.

J is TRBJ2-1 and V is TRBV5-5; maybe TRBD2 (5 bases). Trimming removed 4 bases from V and 9 bases from J, with 8 bases in between. The CDR3 has 11 residues. CDR1 is SGHKS and CDR2 is YYEKEE in the germline V gene (reference sequence). Here the CDR3 DNA reads TGTGCCAGCAGCGTTAGCGCTGAGCAGTTCTTC. This codes for CASSVSAEQFF.

This chain uses TRBV29-1 with TRBJ1-2, with 7 bases identical to TRBD1. V trimming: 6 bases; J trimming: 7 bases; junction bases outside the gene matches: 14. CDR1 and CDR2 (germline): SQVTM, ANQGSEA. This CDR3 has 14 amino acids. This CDR3 reads CSVESTGVSAGYTF. The DNA of the CDR3 is TGCAGCGTCGAAAGTACAGGGGTTTCGGCTGGCTACACCTTC.

This chain links TRBV29-1 with TRBJ2-5, with 7 bases fitting TRBD2. The V gene's germline CDR1 is SQVTM and CDR2 ANQGSEA. CDR3 size: 13 residues. V trimming: 4 bases; J trimming: 4 bases; junction bases outside the gene matches: 6. The CDR3 loop is CSVGLADGETQYF. In DNA form, the CDR3 reads TGCAGCGTTGGTCTAGCGGATGGAGAGACCCAGTACTTC.

V usage is TRBV29-1 and J usage is TRBJ1-1, with D unresolved. Between the trimmed V and J ends, which lost 6 bases and 5 bases, there was a span of 13 bases. Germline CDR1 and CDR2: SQVTM and ANQGSEA. This CDR3 is built from 12 residues. DNA for the CDR3: TGCAGCGTCGTACAGAAAACTACTGAAGCTTTCTTT. Protein product: CSVVQKTTEAFF.